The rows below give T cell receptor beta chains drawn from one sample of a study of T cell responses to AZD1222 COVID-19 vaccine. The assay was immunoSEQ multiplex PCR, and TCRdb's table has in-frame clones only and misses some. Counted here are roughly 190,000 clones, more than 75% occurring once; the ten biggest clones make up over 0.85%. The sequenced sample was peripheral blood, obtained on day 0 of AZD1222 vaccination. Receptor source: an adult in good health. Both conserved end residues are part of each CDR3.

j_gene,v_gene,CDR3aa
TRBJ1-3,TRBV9,CASSAPSGNTIYF
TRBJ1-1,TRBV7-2,CASSPQGTNTEAFF
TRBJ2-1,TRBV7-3,CASSLGLAGFNEQFF
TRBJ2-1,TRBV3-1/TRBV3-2,CASFGLAGEGQFF
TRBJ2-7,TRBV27,CASSLFGTHYEQYF
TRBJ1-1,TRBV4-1,CASSPDKNTEAFF
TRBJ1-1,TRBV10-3,CAISESPRREVNTEAFF
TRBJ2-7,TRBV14,CASSQGQVSEQYF
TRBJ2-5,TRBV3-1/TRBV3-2,CASSPPRGQETQYF
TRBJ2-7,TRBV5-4,CASSLWGVTDEQYF
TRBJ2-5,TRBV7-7,CASSPSPDNKETQYF
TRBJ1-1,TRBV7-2,CASSFQGAGTEAFF
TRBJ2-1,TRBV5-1,CASSLGGGLPFYNEQFF
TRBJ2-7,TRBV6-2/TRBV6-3,CASSYRSHTYEQYF
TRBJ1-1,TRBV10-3,CAISETENTEAFF
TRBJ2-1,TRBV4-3,CASSQREGSSSYNEQFF
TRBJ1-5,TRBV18,CASSPSGTGGQPQHF
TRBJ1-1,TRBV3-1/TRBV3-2,CASSQPGCGAFF
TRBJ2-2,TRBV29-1,CSVEYGRGELFF
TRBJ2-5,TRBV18,CASSPPSGREETQYF
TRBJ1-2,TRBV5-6,CASIPQGASNYGYTF
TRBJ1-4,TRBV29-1,CSVGWDRGEKLFF
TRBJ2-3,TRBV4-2,CASSQDFRTSGGGLFGTDTQYF
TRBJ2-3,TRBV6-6,CASIRSMGGLADTQYF
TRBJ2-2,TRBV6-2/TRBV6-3,CASSYLNTGELFF
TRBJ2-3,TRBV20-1,CSASHRGRNTQYF
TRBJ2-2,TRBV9,CASSANTGELFF
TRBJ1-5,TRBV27,CASSFMAMSNQPQHF
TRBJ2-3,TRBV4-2,CASSQVFPRTTGTDTQYF
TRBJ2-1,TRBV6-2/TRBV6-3,CASSYPPGETDSLREQFF
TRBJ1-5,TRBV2,CASSTQGPNQPQHF
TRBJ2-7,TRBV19,CASSPSVGSEQYF
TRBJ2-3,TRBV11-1,CASSFLAGGVTDTQYF
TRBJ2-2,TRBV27,CASSHPASGGAAGELFF
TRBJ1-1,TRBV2,CASSEQGTRTEAFF
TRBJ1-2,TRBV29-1,CSVTQGGGYGYTF
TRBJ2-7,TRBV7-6,CASSLGRDVEQYF
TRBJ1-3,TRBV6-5,CASNSAGAGNTIYF
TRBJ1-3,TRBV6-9,CASSPSGASGNTIYF
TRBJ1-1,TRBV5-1,CASSLDLNTEAFF
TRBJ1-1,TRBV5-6,CASSEDQTWERAFF
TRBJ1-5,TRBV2,CASSLDRSNQPQHF
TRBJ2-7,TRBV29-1,CSVLRGSRVQYF
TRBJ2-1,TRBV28,CASRSAGASYNEQFF
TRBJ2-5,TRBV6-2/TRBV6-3,CASSVARRGQETQYF
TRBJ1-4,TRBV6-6,CASSYSGGREKLFF